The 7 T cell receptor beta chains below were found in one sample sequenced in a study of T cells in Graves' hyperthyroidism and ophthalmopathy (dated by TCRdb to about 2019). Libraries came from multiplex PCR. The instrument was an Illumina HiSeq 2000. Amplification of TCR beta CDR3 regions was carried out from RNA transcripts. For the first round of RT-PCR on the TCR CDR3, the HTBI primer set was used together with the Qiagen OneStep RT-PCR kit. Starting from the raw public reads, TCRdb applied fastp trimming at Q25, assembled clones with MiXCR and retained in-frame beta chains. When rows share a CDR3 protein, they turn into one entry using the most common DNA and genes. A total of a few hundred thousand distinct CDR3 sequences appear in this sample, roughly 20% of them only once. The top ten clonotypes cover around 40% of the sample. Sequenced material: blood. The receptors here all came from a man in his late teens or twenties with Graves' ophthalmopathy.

The CDR3 sequence is CAISESNSSPNQPQHF. CDR3 sequence (DNA): TGTGCCATCAGTGAGTCGAACAGCTCCCCGAATCAGCCCCAGCATTTT. The J gene is TRBJ1-5, the V gene TRBV10-3; D gene uncertain. The germline V and J ends were trimmed by 0 bases and 4 bases, with 13 bases remaining between them. The CDR3 spans 16 residues. The germline CDR1 and CDR2 sequences are ENHRY and SYGVKD.

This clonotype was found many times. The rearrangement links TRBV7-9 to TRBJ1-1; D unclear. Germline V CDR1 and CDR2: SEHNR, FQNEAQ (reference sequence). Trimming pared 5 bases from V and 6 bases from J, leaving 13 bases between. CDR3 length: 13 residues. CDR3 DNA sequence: TGTGCCAGCAGCCCTCAAAAGAGGGCTGAAGCTTTCTTT. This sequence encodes CASSPQKRAEAFF.

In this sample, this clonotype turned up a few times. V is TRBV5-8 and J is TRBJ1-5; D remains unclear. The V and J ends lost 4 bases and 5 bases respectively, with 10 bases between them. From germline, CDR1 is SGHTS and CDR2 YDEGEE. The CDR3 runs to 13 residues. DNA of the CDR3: TGTGCCAGCAGCCGGCTTTTCGATCAGCCCCAGCATTTT. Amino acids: CASSRLFDQPQHF.

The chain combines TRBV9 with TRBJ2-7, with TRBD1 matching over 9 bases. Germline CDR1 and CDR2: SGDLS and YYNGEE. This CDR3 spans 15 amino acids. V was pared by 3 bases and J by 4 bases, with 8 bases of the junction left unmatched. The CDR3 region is CASSAGTGKGYEQYF. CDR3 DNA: TGTGCCAGCAGCGCAGGGACAGGGAAGGGTTACGAGCAGTACTTC. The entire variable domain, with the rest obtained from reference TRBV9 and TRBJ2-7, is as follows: DSGVTQTPKHLITATGQRVTLRCSPRSGDLSVYWYQQSLDQGLQFLIQYYNGEERAKGNILERFSAQQFPDLHSELNLSSLELGDSALYFCASSAGTGKGYEQYFGPGTRLTVT.

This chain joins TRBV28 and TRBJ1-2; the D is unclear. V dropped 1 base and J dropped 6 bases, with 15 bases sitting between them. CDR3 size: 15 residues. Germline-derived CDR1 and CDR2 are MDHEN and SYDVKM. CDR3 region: CASSLLTGPAHGYTF. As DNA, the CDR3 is TGTGCCAGCAGTTTATTGACCGGGCCCGCGCATGGCTACACCTTC.

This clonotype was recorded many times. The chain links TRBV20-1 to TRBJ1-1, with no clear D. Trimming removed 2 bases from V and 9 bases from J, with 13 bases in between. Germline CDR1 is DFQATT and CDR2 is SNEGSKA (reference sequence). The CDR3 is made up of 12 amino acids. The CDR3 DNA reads TGCAGTGCTAGACCCGGGGAATCCCAAGCTTTCTTT. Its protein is CSARPGESQAFF.

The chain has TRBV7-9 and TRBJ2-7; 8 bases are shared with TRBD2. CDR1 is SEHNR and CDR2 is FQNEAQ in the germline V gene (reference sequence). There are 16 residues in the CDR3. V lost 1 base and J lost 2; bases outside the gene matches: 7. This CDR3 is CASSLEFSGAPYEQYF. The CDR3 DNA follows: TGTGCCAGCAGCTTAGAGTTTAGCGGGGCCCCCTACGAGCAGTACTTC.